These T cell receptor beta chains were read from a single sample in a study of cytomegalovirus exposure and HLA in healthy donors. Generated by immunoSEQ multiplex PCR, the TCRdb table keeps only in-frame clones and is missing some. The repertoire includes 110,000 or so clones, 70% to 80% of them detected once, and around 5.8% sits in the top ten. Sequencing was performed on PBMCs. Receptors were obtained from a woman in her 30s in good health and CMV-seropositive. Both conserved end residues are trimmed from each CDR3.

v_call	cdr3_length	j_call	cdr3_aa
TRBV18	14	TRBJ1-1	ASSPSGDRIRPEAF
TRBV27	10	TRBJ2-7	ASRGTYYEQY
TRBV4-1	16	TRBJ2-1	ASSLYDILAGADNEQF
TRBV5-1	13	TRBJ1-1	ASSLAAGVNTEAF
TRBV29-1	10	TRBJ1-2	SVVPDNYGYT
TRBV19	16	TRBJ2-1	ASSILAGGELSYNEQF
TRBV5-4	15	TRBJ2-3	ASSLQTGGPGTDTQY
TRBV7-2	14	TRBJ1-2	ASSLPPPGRGRGYT
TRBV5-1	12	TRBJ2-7	ASSFEGEAYEQY
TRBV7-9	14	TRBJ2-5	SSSPRTSGVQETQY
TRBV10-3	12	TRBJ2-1	AISEVAGTDEQF
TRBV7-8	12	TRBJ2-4	ASSLDRVQNIQY
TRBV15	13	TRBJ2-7	ATSFGQGGNYEQY
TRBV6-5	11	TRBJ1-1	ASSATEPSEAF
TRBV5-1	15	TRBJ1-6	ASSLNPPGQGDSPLH
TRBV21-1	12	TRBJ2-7	ASSRDGQSYEQY
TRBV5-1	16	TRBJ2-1	ASSLPRLAGGNLDEQF
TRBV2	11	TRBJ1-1	ASSRQGGTEAF
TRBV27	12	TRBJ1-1	ASTLTGTNTEAF
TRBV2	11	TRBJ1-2	ASSEISGDGYT
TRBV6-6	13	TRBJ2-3	ASSLRGAYTDTQY
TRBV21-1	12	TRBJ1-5	ASQRTGGGQPQH
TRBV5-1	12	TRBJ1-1	ASSLEARTAEAF
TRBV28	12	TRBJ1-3	ASSFTGMGNTIY
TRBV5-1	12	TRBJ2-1	ASSLRAGDNEQF
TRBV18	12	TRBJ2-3	ASSRGLASDTQY
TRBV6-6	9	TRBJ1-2	ASRGSYGYT